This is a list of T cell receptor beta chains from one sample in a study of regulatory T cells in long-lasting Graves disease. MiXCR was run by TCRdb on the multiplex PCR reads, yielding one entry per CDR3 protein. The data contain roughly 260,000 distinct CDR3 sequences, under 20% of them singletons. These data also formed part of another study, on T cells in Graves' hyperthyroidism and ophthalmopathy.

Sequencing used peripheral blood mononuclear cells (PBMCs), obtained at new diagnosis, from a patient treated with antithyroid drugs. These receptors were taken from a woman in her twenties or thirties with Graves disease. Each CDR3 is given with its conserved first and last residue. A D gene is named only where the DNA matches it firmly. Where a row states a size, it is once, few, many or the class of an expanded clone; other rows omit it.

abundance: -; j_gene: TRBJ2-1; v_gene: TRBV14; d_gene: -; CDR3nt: TGTGCCAGCAGCCAGTCCTCGGGCGAGCAGTTCTTC; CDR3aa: CASSQSSGEQFF
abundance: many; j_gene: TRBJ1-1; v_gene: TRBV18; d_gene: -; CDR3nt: TGTGCCAGCTCACCGGGGTTAGCGAACACTGAAGCTTTCTTT; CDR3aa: CASSPGLANTEAFF
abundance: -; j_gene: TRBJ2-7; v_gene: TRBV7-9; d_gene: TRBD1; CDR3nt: TGTGCCAGCAGCTTTGACAGGGCACCGCACTACGAGCAGTACTTC; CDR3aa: CASSFDRAPHYEQYF
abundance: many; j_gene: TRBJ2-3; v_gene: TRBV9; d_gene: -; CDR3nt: TGTGCCAGCGGTGGCGGGACTAGCACAGATACGCAGTATTTT; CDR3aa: CASGGGTSTDTQYF
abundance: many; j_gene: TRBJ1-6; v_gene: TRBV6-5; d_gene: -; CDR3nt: TGTGCCAGCAGTTACGCAGGGGCCAACTCCTATAATTCACCCCTCCACTTT; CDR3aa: CASSYAGANSYNSPLHF
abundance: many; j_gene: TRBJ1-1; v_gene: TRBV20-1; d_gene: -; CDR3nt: TGCAGTGCGAACACCCCTTGGGGGAACACTGAAGCTTTCTTT; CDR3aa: CSANTPWGNTEAFF
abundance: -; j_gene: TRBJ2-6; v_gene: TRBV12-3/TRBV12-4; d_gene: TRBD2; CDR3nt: TGTGCCAGCAGTTTACTAGCGGGGGGCCTCTCTGGGGCCAACGTCCTGACTTTC; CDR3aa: CASSLLAGGLSGANVLTF
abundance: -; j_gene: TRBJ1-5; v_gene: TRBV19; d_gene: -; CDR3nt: TGTGCCAGTAGATATGGAGGGGTCGGGGTTTCCCAGCCCCAGCATTTT; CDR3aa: CASRYGGVGVSQPQHF
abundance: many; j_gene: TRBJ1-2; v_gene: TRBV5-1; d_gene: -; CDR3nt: TGCGCCAGCAGCTTGGGGGATGTCGGAAACTATGGCTACACCTTC; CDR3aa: CASSLGDVGNYGYTF
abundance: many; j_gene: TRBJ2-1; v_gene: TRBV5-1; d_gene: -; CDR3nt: TGTGCCAGCAGCTGGGGGGGCCCCTACAATGAGCAGTTCTTC; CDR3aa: CASSWGGPYNEQFF